A selection of T cell receptor beta chains follows, all from one sample in a study of CD8+ T cells in alopecia areata. Generated by immunoSEQ multiplex PCR, the TCRdb table keeps only in-frame clones and is missing some. The sample holds 120,000 or so clones, roughly 58% seen once. The starting material was CD8+ T cells sorted from blood, obtained at week 4, from a patient treated with tofacitinib. These receptors all stem from a human donor with alopecia areata. Each CDR3 is given with its conserved first and last residue. The D gene is left open where the match is weak. A row's size may be missing; if present it is once, few, many or a size class.

clone size: NA
V gene: TRBV9
J gene: TRBJ2-7
D gene: TRBD1
CDR3 protein: CASSVGGYRGNEQYF
CDR3 DNA: TGTGCCAGCAGCGTAGGAGGGTACAGGGGAAACGAGCAGTACTTC

clone size: NA
V gene: TRBV7-2
J gene: TRBJ2-5
D gene: NA
CDR3 protein: CASSLGGEETQYF
CDR3 DNA: TGTGCCAGCAGCTTAGGGGGTGAAGAGACCCAGTACTTC

clone size: NA
V gene: TRBV30
J gene: TRBJ1-6
D gene: TRBD1
CDR3 protein: CAWTSGQQIYNSPLHF
CDR3 DNA: TGTGCCTGGACCTCGGGACAGCAAATCTATAATTCACCCCTCCACTTT

clone size: NA
V gene: TRBV10-3
J gene: TRBJ1-1
D gene: NA
CDR3 protein: CAILDPRDTEAFF
CDR3 DNA: TGTGCCATACTGGACCCCCGGGACACTGAAGCTTTCTTT

clone size: NA
V gene: TRBV6-5
J gene: TRBJ1-2
D gene: NA
CDR3 protein: CATSGGGHGYTF
CDR3 DNA: TGTGCCACCTCAGGCGGGGGGCATGGCTACACCTTC

clone size: few
V gene: TRBV9
J gene: TRBJ1-2
D gene: NA
CDR3 protein: CASSVGSGGYTF
CDR3 DNA: TGTGCCAGCAGCGTAGGTTCAGGTGGCTACACCTTC

clone size: few
V gene: TRBV6-4
J gene: TRBJ2-3
D gene: TRBD1
CDR3 protein: CASSEHVAGGAQDTQYF
CDR3 DNA: TGTGCCAGCAGTGAACATGTGGCAGGGGGAGCTCAAGATACGCAGTATTTT

clone size: few
V gene: TRBV29-1
J gene: TRBJ1-1
D gene: NA
CDR3 protein: CSVVRGNTEAFF
CDR3 DNA: TGCAGCGTTGTCCGCGGGAACACTGAAGCTTTCTTT

clone size: NA
V gene: TRBV7-9
J gene: TRBJ2-3
D gene: TRBD1
CDR3 protein: CASSLATGQGTDTQYF
CDR3 DNA: TGTGCCAGCAGCTTAGCCACGGGACAGGGCACAGATACGCAGTATTTT

clone size: few
V gene: TRBV30
J gene: TRBJ1-1
D gene: NA
CDR3 protein: CAAPGASEAFF
CDR3 DNA: TGTGCCGCCCCAGGGGCCTCTGAAGCTTTCTTT

clone size: NA
V gene: TRBV18
J gene: TRBJ2-7
D gene: TRBD2
CDR3 protein: CASYPRLAGGTMTYEQYF
CDR3 DNA: TGTGCCAGCTACCCGCGGCTAGCGGGGGGCACCATGACCTACGAGCAGTACTTC

clone size: NA
V gene: TRBV7-8
J gene: TRBJ2-4
D gene: TRBD2
CDR3 protein: CASSLALGGAAAKNIQYF
CDR3 DNA: TGTGCCAGCAGCTTAGCGCTGGGAGGGGCGGCAGCCAAAAACATTCAGTACTTC

clone size: NA
V gene: TRBV30
J gene: TRBJ1-2
D gene: NA
CDR3 protein: CAWSEAGGYGYTF
CDR3 DNA: TGTGCCTGGAGTGAAGCCGGGGGCTATGGCTACACCTTC

clone size: NA
V gene: TRBV27
J gene: TRBJ1-5
D gene: NA
CDR3 protein: CASSSGAGRQPQHF
CDR3 DNA: TGTGCCAGCAGTTCAGGAGCCGGCAGGCAGCCCCAGCATTTT

clone size: NA
V gene: TRBV27
J gene: TRBJ1-2
D gene: NA
CDR3 protein: CASSLLPGLGYGYTF
CDR3 DNA: TGTGCCAGCAGTTTACTCCCGGGTCTCGGCTATGGCTACACCTTC

clone size: NA
V gene: TRBV28
J gene: TRBJ2-3
D gene: TRBD2
CDR3 protein: CASSFPPSGLAGIADTQYF
CDR3 DNA: TGTGCCAGCAGTTTTCCCCCTTCGGGACTAGCGGGGATTGCAGATACGCAGTATTTT

clone size: NA
V gene: TRBV12-5
J gene: TRBJ2-1
D gene: NA
CDR3 protein: CASAEVLNEQFF
CDR3 DNA: TGTGCTAGTGCCGAAGTTCTCAATGAGCAGTTCTTC

clone size: NA
V gene: TRBV15
J gene: TRBJ2-7
D gene: NA
CDR3 protein: CAARTDSSYEQYF
CDR3 DNA: TGTGCCGCGAGGACGGACAGCTCCTACGAGCAGTACTTC

clone size: once
V gene: TRBV30
J gene: TRBJ2-5
D gene: NA
CDR3 protein: CAWSQGGTQYF
CDR3 DNA: TGTGCCTGGAGCCAGGGGGGAACCCAGTACTTC

clone size: NA
V gene: TRBV23-1
J gene: TRBJ2-1
D gene: TRBD2
CDR3 protein: CASSQSNRTSTNEQFF
CDR3 DNA: TGCGCCAGCAGTCAATCAAACAGGACTAGCACCAATGAGCAGTTCTTC

clone size: NA
V gene: TRBV29-1
J gene: TRBJ2-7
D gene: NA
CDR3 protein: CSVEGQGKIYEQYF
CDR3 DNA: TGCAGCGTTGAAGGTCAGGGCAAGATCTACGAGCAGTACTTC

clone size: few
V gene: TRBV30
J gene: TRBJ1-5
D gene: NA
CDR3 protein: CAWRDQPQHF
CDR3 DNA: TGTGCCTGGAGGGATCAGCCCCAGCATTTT

clone size: NA
V gene: TRBV27
J gene: TRBJ2-7
D gene: NA
CDR3 protein: CASSLVGPVEQYF
CDR3 DNA: TGTGCCAGCAGTTTAGTAGGGCCAGTGGAGCAGTACTTC

clone size: NA
V gene: TRBV30
J gene: TRBJ2-1
D gene: NA
CDR3 protein: CAWTLTNEQFF
CDR3 DNA: TGTGCCTGGACTCTAACGAATGAGCAGTTCTTC

clone size: NA
V gene: TRBV30
J gene: TRBJ2-2
D gene: NA
CDR3 protein: CAWVSETGELFF
CDR3 DNA: TGTGCCTGGGTGTCGGAGACCGGGGAGCTGTTTTTT

clone size: NA
V gene: TRBV7-9
J gene: TRBJ1-6
D gene: NA
CDR3 protein: CASSPSQGYNSPLHF
CDR3 DNA: TGTGCCAGCAGCCCGTCGCAGGGGTATAATTCACCCCTCCACTTT

clone size: NA
V gene: TRBV30
J gene: TRBJ2-5
D gene: NA
CDR3 protein: CAWSQGGETQYF
CDR3 DNA: TGTGCCTGGTCCCAGGGGGGAGAGACCCAGTACTTC

clone size: NA
V gene: TRBV27
J gene: TRBJ2-7
D gene: NA
CDR3 protein: CASSFQGGTYEQYF
CDR3 DNA: TGTGCCAGCAGCTTCCAGGGGGGAACCTACGAGCAGTACTTC

clone size: NA
V gene: TRBV5-6
J gene: TRBJ2-7
D gene: NA
CDR3 protein: CASSFGARSYEQYF
CDR3 DNA: TGTGCCAGCAGCTTTGGAGCCAGGTCCTACGAGCAGTACTTC

clone size: few
V gene: TRBV23-1
J gene: TRBJ2-3
D gene: TRBD1
CDR3 protein: CASSYRGTGLLDTQYF
CDR3 DNA: TGCGCCAGCAGTTACCGCGGGACAGGCCTTTTGGATACGCAGTATTTT

clone size: NA
V gene: TRBV11-2
J gene: TRBJ2-4
D gene: NA
CDR3 protein: CASSLGTTIAKNIQYF
CDR3 DNA: TGTGCCAGCAGCTTAGGGACTACCATAGCCAAAAACATTCAGTACTTC

clone size: NA
V gene: TRBV5-6
J gene: TRBJ1-1
D gene: NA
CDR3 protein: CASSRALPNTEAFF
CDR3 DNA: TGTGCCAGCAGCCGGGCCTTACCAAACACTGAAGCTTTCTTT

clone size: NA
V gene: TRBV7-9
J gene: TRBJ1-1
D gene: TRBD1
CDR3 protein: CASSTGQGIAEAFF
CDR3 DNA: TGTGCCAGCAGCACAGGACAGGGGATTGCTGAAGCTTTCTTT

clone size: few
V gene: TRBV30
J gene: TRBJ2-1
D gene: NA
CDR3 protein: CAWSHQSGMSEQFF
CDR3 DNA: TGTGCCTGGAGCCACCAATCGGGGATGAGCGAGCAGTTCTTC

clone size: few
V gene: TRBV29-1
J gene: TRBJ1-2
D gene: NA
CDR3 protein: CSFPAGNYGYTF
CDR3 DNA: TGCAGCTTTCCTGCAGGGAACTATGGCTACACCTTC

clone size: NA
V gene: TRBV9
J gene: TRBJ1-4
D gene: NA
CDR3 protein: CASSTGSEKLFF
CDR3 DNA: TGTGCCAGCAGCACGGGCAGCGAAAAACTGTTTTTT

clone size: few
V gene: TRBV29-1
J gene: TRBJ2-1
D gene: NA
CDR3 protein: CSVGGLAFYNEQFF
CDR3 DNA: TGCAGCGTTGGCGGGCTAGCGTTCTACAATGAGCAGTTCTTC

clone size: NA
V gene: TRBV29-1
J gene: TRBJ2-1
D gene: NA
CDR3 protein: CSALPIGGGYNEQFF
CDR3 DNA: TGCAGCGCCCTCCCGATAGGGGGGGGCTACAATGAGCAGTTCTTC

clone size: NA
V gene: TRBV7-9
J gene: TRBJ2-1
D gene: TRBD2
CDR3 protein: CASSVTSGGLEDEQFF
CDR3 DNA: TGTGCCAGCAGCGTGACTAGCGGGGGCCTCGAAGATGAGCAGTTCTTC

clone size: NA
V gene: TRBV4-1
J gene: TRBJ1-5
D gene: NA
CDR3 protein: CASSQDHSNQPQHF
CDR3 DNA: TGCGCCAGCAGCCAAGATCACAGCAATCAGCCCCAGCATTTT

clone size: NA
V gene: TRBV29-1
J gene: TRBJ1-2
D gene: NA
CDR3 protein: CSAAAGGIYGYTF
CDR3 DNA: TGCAGCGCCGCAGCGGGGGGGATCTATGGCTACACCTTC

clone size: NA
V gene: TRBV29-1
J gene: TRBJ1-2
D gene: NA
CDR3 protein: CSVPGGGPQGYGYTF
CDR3 DNA: TGCAGCGTCCCCGGAGGGGGTCCCCAGGGCTATGGCTACACCTTC

clone size: NA
V gene: TRBV7-9
J gene: TRBJ2-1
D gene: TRBD2
CDR3 protein: CASSLAGTYNEQFF
CDR3 DNA: TGTGCCAGCTCTCTAGCGGGGACTTACAATGAGCAGTTCTTC

clone size: NA
V gene: TRBV7-9
J gene: TRBJ2-5
D gene: NA
CDR3 protein: CASSSGRDYQETQYF
CDR3 DNA: TGTGCCAGCAGCTCTGGTAGGGACTACCAAGAGACCCAGTACTTC

clone size: NA
V gene: TRBV5-6
J gene: TRBJ2-7
D gene: TRBD1
CDR3 protein: CASSLGTGEAEQYF
CDR3 DNA: TGTGCCAGCAGCCTAGGGACAGGCGAGGCCGAGCAGTACTTC

clone size: NA
V gene: TRBV7-9
J gene: TRBJ1-5
D gene: TRBD1
CDR3 protein: CASSPTIQGGGQPQHF
CDR3 DNA: TGTGCCAGCAGCCCTACGATACAGGGGGGCGGTCAGCCCCAGCATTTT

clone size: NA
V gene: TRBV14
J gene: TRBJ1-5
D gene: NA
CDR3 protein: CASSQDPPGSPQHF
CDR3 DNA: TGTGCCAGCAGCCAAGATCCCCCGGGGTCGCCCCAGCATTTT